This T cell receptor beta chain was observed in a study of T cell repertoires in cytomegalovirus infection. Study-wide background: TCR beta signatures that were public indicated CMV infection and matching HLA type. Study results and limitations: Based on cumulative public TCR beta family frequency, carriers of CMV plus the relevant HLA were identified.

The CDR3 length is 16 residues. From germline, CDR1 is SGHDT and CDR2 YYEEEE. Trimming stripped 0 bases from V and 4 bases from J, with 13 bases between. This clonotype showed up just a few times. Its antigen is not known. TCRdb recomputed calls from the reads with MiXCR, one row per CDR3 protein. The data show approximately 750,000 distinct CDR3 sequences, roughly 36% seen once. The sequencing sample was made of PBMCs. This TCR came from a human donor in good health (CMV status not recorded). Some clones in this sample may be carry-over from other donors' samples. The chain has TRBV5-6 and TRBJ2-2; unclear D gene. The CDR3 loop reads CASSLVSTPLTGELFF. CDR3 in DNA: TGTGCCAGCAGCTTGGTTTCAACACCCCTCACCGGGGAGCTGTTTTTT.